One TCR beta chain is described in this entry. This entry comes from a study of T cell changes during pregnancy in multiple sclerosis. From germline, CDR1 is MNHEY and CDR2 SMNVEV (reference sequence). This CDR3 is built from 17 residues. Trimming cost V 4 bases and J 0 bases, with 13 bases left between them. Only in-frame clones appear in the TCRdb table, and some are missing; sequencing was by immunoSEQ multiplex PCR. Among about 50,000 clones listed, 91% were seen once. Sample: CD8+ T cells from peripheral blood mononuclear cells, taken after pregnancy. This TCR was sampled from a female donor with multiple sclerosis, enrolled in a pregnancy study. The chain is built from TRBV27 and TRBJ2-6, with a possible D match to TRBD1 (6 bases). CDR3 nucleotide sequence: TGTGCCAGCAGTTCCCAGAACAGGGCCTCTGGGGCCAACGTCCTGACTTTC. It specifies CASSSQNRASGANVLTF.